Below are 13 T cell receptor beta chains sequenced from a single sample in a study of cytomegalovirus exposure and HLA in healthy donors (dated by TCRdb to 2017 to 2019). Library construction relied on the immunoSEQ multiplex PCR assay. The multiplex PCR relied on a mix of 60 forward primers for TCR Vbeta segments and 13 reverse primers for TCR Jbeta segments. Imported from immuneACCESS, the table was reduced by TCRdb to in-frame sequences with V and J called. These copies leave out some clones; in studies compared against another copy, an unresolved V gene accounts for under half, and the cause of the remainder is not known. The table kept for this sample lists about 200,000 clones. The ten most abundant clones make up 0.9% to 1.4% of the sample. Sequenced: PBMCs. The receptors here all came from a girl aged 2-10 years in good health and CMV-seropositive.

The chain links TRBV5-1 to TRBJ2-5, with 8 bases identical to TRBD1. Trimming took 4 bases from V and 2 from J; bases not matched to a gene: 4. The CDR3 has 14 residues. Germline V gene data show CDR1 as SGHRS and CDR2 as YFSETQ. CDR3 in amino acids: CASSTRTGQETQYF. For the CDR3, the DNA is TGCGCCAGCAGCACACGGACAGGGCAAGAGACCCAGTACTTC.

This chain joins TRBV29-1 and TRBJ2-7; D ambiguous. The germline V gene encodes CDR1 SQVTM and CDR2 ANQGSEA. Deletions cut 0 bases from V and 5 bases from J, with 11 bases between. The CDR3 loop spans 13 amino acids. The CDR3 coding sequence is TGCAGCGTTGAAGATGGTGAGGCAAACGAGCAGTACTTC. This gives the protein CSVEDGEANEQYF.

This chain uses TRBV21-1 with TRBJ2-7; no check of the table's D call, TRBD2, against the DNA was made. TRBV21-1 is listed as a pseudogene. The CDR3 contains 14 residues. CDR3 nucleotides: TGTGCCAGCACCTCTCGGCGGCGGATCTACGAGCAGTACTTC. As protein: CASTSRRRIYEQYF.

V gene TRBV5-1 combines with J gene TRBJ2-1; D is perhaps TRBD2 (6 bases). The CDR3 is made up of 14 amino acids. The V gene's germline CDR1 is SGHRS and CDR2 YFSETQ. The V and J ends lost 4 bases and 10 bases respectively, with 18 bases between them. The CDR3 loop reads CASSTDPLANEQFF. CDR3 DNA sequence: TGCGCCAGCAGCACAGACCCACTAGCTAACGAGCAGTTCTTC.

The chain recombines TRBV10-3 with TRBJ2-3; TRBD2 matches at 9 bases. V shed 9 bases, J shed 2 bases, and the junction held 9 bases outside the gene matches. The CDR3 totals 15 residues. In germline, CDR1 is ENHRY, CDR2 SYGVKD. In DNA form, the CDR3 reads TGTGCCATACTTAGCGGGAGTGGGGACACAGATACGCAGTATTTT. This sequence encodes CAILSGSGDTDTQYF.

The rearrangement links TRBV28 to TRBJ2-7; TRBD1 matches at 7 bases. CDR1 is MDHEN, CDR2 SYDVKM, per germline. V shed 5 bases and J 3 bases; nucleotides not matched to a gene: 7. The CDR3 has 14 residues. CDR3 bases: TGTGCCAGCAGTCCGGCCGGGACAGACTACGAGCAGTACTTC. Its translation: CASSPAGTDYEQYF. Full variable domain (outside the CDR3, taken from reference TRBV28 and TRBJ2-7): DVKVTQSSRYLVKRTGEKVFLECVQDMDHENMFWYRQDPGLGLRLIYFSYDVKMKEKGDIPEGYSVSREKKERFSLILESASTNQTSMYLCASSPAGTDYEQYFGPGTRLTVT.

The V gene is TRBV29-1, the J gene TRBJ2-1; 11 bases fit TRBD2. V dropped 7 bases and J dropped 7; count of bases not matched to a gene: 12. The CDR3 spans 15 residues. The germline gives CDR1 SQVTM, CDR2 ANQGSEA. This chain's CDR3 is CSGGDPSSGRNEQFF. The CDR3 DNA follows: TGCAGCGGGGGGGATCCATCTAGCGGGAGGAATGAGCAGTTCTTC.

The chain employs TRBV28 and TRBJ2-1; tentatively, D is TRBD1 (5 bases). The CDR3 totals 11 residues. Germline-derived CDR1 and CDR2 are MDHEN and SYDVKM. Between the trimmed V and J ends, which lost 4 bases and 10 bases, there was a span of 8 bases. CDR3 sequence (DNA): TGTGCCAGCAGTTCACAGGAGGAGCAGTTCTTC. Its translation is CASSSQEEQFF. The full variable domain, its missing parts supplied by reference TRBV28 and TRBJ2-1, is DVKVTQSSRYLVKRTGEKVFLECVQDMDHENMFWYRQDPGLGLRLIYFSYDVKMKEKGDIPEGYSVSREKKERFSLILESASTNQTSMYLCASSSQEEQFFGPGTRLTVL.

The chain combines TRBV11-2 with TRBJ2-7; D might be TRBD2 (6 bases). Germline V gene lookup returns CDR1 SGHAT and CDR2 FQNNGV. CDR3 length: 14 residues. The V and J ends lost 5 bases and 3 bases respectively, with 14 bases between them. The CDR3 sequence: CASSIGTGDYEQYF. In DNA, the CDR3 is TGTGCCAGCAGCATTGGGACTGGAGACTACGAGCAGTACTTC.

The genes are TRBV5-4 and TRBJ1-1, with no clear D. CDR3 length: 13 amino acids. The germline V gene has CDR1 SGHNT and CDR2 YYREEE (reference sequence). V lost 5 bases and J lost 7, with 15 bases in between. The CDR3 region is CASRELFNGEAFF. In nucleotides, the CDR3 is TGTGCCAGCAGGGAGCTGTTTAACGGTGAAGCTTTCTTT.

CDR3 loop: CASSYSASDLEQFF. The CDR3 DNA is TGTGCCAGCAGTTACTCGGCCTCCGATCTTGAGCAGTTCTTC. V and J are TRBV6-5 and TRBJ2-1; D gene unclear. The germline V gene has CDR1 MNHEY and CDR2 SVGAGI. The V gene lost 0 bases and the J gene lost 9 bases, with 12 bases spanning the gap. The CDR3 extends over 14 amino acids.

V usage is TRBV6-1 and J usage is TRBJ2-7; maybe TRBD2 (6 bases). V gave up 6 bases and J gave up 4 bases, with 19 bases separating them. CDR3 size: 15 residues. Germline V gene data show CDR1 as MNHNS and CDR2 as SASEGT. The CDR3 nucleotides are TGTGCCAGCAGAGCGGGTTCGGCAAGTCTGTACGAGCAGTACTTC. It codes for CASRAGSASLYEQYF.

The CDR3 region has the DNA TGTGCCAGCTCACCAGAGGGCCCCTATCAGCCCCAGCATTTT. Translation gives CASSPEGPYQPQHF. V gene TRBV18 combines with J gene TRBJ1-5; no clear D gene. The CDR3 loop spans 14 amino acids. Germline values: CDR1 KGHSH, CDR2 LQKENI. V lost 2 bases and J lost 5, with 10 bases in between.